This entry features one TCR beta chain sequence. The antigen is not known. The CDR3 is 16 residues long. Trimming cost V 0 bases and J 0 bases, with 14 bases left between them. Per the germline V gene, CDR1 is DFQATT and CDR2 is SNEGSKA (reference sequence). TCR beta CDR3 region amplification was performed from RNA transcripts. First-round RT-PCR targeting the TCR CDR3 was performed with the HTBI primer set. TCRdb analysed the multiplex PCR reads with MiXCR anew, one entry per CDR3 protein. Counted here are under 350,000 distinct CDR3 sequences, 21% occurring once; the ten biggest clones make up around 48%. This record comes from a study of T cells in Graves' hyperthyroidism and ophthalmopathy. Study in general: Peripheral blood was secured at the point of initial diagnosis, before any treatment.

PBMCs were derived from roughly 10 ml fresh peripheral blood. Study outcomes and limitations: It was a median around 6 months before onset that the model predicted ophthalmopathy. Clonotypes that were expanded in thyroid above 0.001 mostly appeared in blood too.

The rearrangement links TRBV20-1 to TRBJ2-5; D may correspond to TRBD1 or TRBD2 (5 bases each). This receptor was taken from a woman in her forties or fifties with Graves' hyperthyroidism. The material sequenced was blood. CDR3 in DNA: TGCAGTGCTAGAGACCCGGGACGGCCGTACCAAGAGACCCAGTACTTC. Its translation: CSARDPGRPYQETQYF.